These 15 T cell receptor beta chains originate from one sample sequenced in a study of cytomegalovirus exposure and HLA in healthy donors. PCR employed 60 Vbeta and 13 Jbeta primers. Here immunoSEQ multiplex PCR was the method, and the copy in TCRdb shows in-frame clones only, minus some. Here the sample spans 100,000 to 150,000 clones, more than 65% being singletons. The sequenced sample consisted of PBMCs. The receptors here all came from a man aged 18 to 29 in good health and CMV-seronegative.

This chain links TRBV5-6 with TRBJ2-2; 11 nucleotides match TRBD1. Germline V gives CDR1 SGHDT, CDR2 YYEEEE. V was pared by 4 bases and J by 5 bases, with 4 bases of the junction left unmatched. CDR3 length: 15 residues. The CDR3 here is CASSTDRGRTGELFF. As DNA, the CDR3 is TGTGCCAGCAGCACGGACAGGGGGCGAACCGGGGAGCTGTTTTTT.

V is TRBV5-1 and J is TRBJ2-3; 7 positions agree with TRBD2. This CDR3 spans 17 amino acids. Germline loops: CDR1 SGHRS, CDR2 YFSETQ. J was trimmed by 2 bases and V by 4 bases; bases with no gene match: 13. The CDR3 coding sequence is TGCGCCAGCAGCCCGGCCGGGGCGGGGGTGATCACAGATACGCAGTATTTT. It yields the protein CASSPAGAGVITDTQYF.

The rearrangement joins TRBV5-8 to TRBJ2-4, with TRBD2 as a possible D gene (6 bases). Trimming took off 4 bases at V and 6 bases at J, with 26 bases between the two ends. This CDR3 comprises 18 residues. CDR1 and CDR2 (germline): SGHTS, YDEGEE. This CDR3 reads CASSLNRAGLVGANIQYF. In nucleotides, the CDR3 is TGTGCCAGCAGCCTGAACCGCGCGGGGCTAGTCGGGGCAAACATTCAGTACTTC.

This clone was observed a handful of times. This chain uses TRBV19 with TRBJ1-6; TRBD1 might be the D (5 bases). Trimming stripped 4 bases from V and 0 bases from J, with 10 bases between. CDR3 length equals 16 residues. CDR1 and CDR2 from the germline V gene are LNHDA and SQIVND (reference sequence). The CDR3 DNA is TGTGCCAGTAGTAACCGACAGAACTCCTATAATTCACCCCTCCACTTT. It codes for CASSNRQNSYNSPLHF.

The rearrangement uses TRBV7-9 and TRBJ2-5; D not certain. Germline V gene lookup returns CDR1 SEHNR and CDR2 FQNEAQ (reference sequence). This CDR3 contains 14 residues. V was cut by 1 base and J by 2 bases, with 8 bases left in between. CDR3 amino acids: CASSLDYKQETQYF. The CDR3 region has the DNA TGTGCCAGCAGCTTAGACTACAAACAAGAGACCCAGTACTTC. Variable domain in full (rest from reference TRBV7-9 and TRBJ2-5): DTGVSQNPRHKITKRGQNVTFRCDPISEHNRLYWYRQTLGQGPEFLTYFQNEAQLEKSRLLSDRFSAERPKGSFSTLEIQRTEQGDSAMYLCASSLDYKQETQYFGPGTRLLVL.

This chain links TRBV5-1 with TRBJ1-2; 7 bases align to TRBD1. The CDR3 sequence is 14 residues long. The germline CDR1 and CDR2 sequences are SGHRS and YFSETQ. With 4 bases clipped from V and 8 bases from J, the junction kept 11 bases outside the gene matches. CDR3 DNA sequence: TGCGCCAGCAGCCTATTGCAAACAGGGGCCGGCTACACCTTC. It encodes CASSLLQTGAGYTF.

This chain links TRBV6-5 with TRBJ1-6; 7 bases fit TRBD1. CDR1 and CDR2 from the germline V gene are MNHEY and SVGAGI. Losses at the gene ends were 8 bases for V and 9 bases for J; bases not matched to a gene: 7. The CDR3 has 13 residues. The CDR3 sequence is CASLDRVSSPLHF. The CDR3 coding sequence is TGTGCCAGCCTAGACAGGGTGTCTTCACCCCTCCACTTT.

The CDR3 protein is CAFPGTGGLDEKLFF. Written as DNA, the CDR3 is TGCGCCTTTCCCGGGACAGGGGGCTTAGATGAAAAACTGTTTTTT. The rearrangement uses TRBV23-1 and TRBJ1-4; 12 bases are shared with TRBD1. TRBV23-1 is an ORF, with its function uncertain. V was clipped by 11 bases and J by 6 bases; unmatched bases: 10. This CDR3 is built from 15 residues.

The chain uses TRBV15 and TRBJ2-5; possible D gene TRBD2, 5 bases. CDR1 LNHNV and CDR2 YYDKDF come from the germline V gene (reference sequence). The CDR3 has 13 amino acids. Trimming removed 6 bases from V and 2 bases from J, with 10 bases in between. The CDR3 loop is CATSRPGQETQYF. Written as DNA, the CDR3 is TGTGCCACCAGTAGACCGGGGCAAGAGACCCAGTACTTC. Using reference TRBV15 and TRBJ2-5 for the parts outside the CDR3, the full variable domain is DAMVIQNPRYQVTQFGKPVTLSCSQTLNHNVMYWYQQKSSQAPKLLFHYYDKDFNNEADTPDNFQSRRPNTSFCFLDIRSPGLGDTAMYLCATSRPGQETQYFGPGTRLLVL.

The chain is built from TRBV11-2 and TRBJ2-7, with 8 bases matching TRBD1. Per the germline V gene, CDR1 is SGHAT and CDR2 is FQNNGV. The CDR3 runs 15 residues. V gave up 1 base and J gave up 7 bases; unmatched junction bases: 9. Here the CDR3 reads CASSLVGQASEEQYF. The DNA for the CDR3 is TGTGCCAGCAGCTTAGTGGGACAGGCGTCTGAGGAGCAGTACTTC. Using reference TRBV11-2 and TRBJ2-7 for the parts outside the CDR3, the full variable domain is EAGVAQSPRYKIIEKRQSVAFWCNPISGHATLYWYQQILGQGPKLLIQFQNNGVVDDSQLPKDRFSAERLKGVDSTLKIQPAKLEDSAVYLCASSLVGQASEEQYFGPGTRLTVT.

The chain combines TRBV27 with TRBJ1-1; TRBD1 is a possible D gene (5 bases). This CDR3 has 16 residues. V was cut by 6 bases and J by 3 bases, with 20 bases left in between. CDR1 and CDR2 from the germline V gene are MNHEY and SMNVEV (reference sequence). The CDR3 DNA is TGTGCCAGCAGGGACCTCTTGGGACTTAAACACACTGAAGCTTTCTTT. Translated, it gives CASRDLLGLKHTEAFF.

The chain employs TRBV7-9 and TRBJ1-2, with 7 bases that match TRBD1. V gave up 5 bases and J gave up 4 bases; unmatched junction bases: 13. This CDR3 is 16 amino acids long. Germline loops: CDR1 SEHNR, CDR2 FQNEAQ (reference sequence). CDR3 nucleotides: TGTGCCAGCAGCCCGATGAATGTGGACAGGCCCTATGGCTACACCTTC. Its protein product is CASSPMNVDRPYGYTF.

The chain joins TRBV7-8 to TRBJ1-1; 10 nucleotides agree with TRBD1. Germline loops: CDR1 SGHVS, CDR2 FQNEAQ. The CDR3 length is 17 residues. Unmatched junction bases numbered 5, after V lost 1 base and J lost 0 bases. The CDR3 here is CASSLVGTGAMNTEAFF. Here the CDR3 DNA reads TGTGCCAGCAGCTTAGTGGGGACAGGGGCGATGAACACTGAAGCTTTCTTT.

This clone is a singleton in its sample. The chain employs TRBV7-3 and TRBJ2-7; 12 nucleotides match TRBD1. The CDR3 has 15 residues. The germline gives CDR1 SGHTA, CDR2 FQGTGA. V shed 5 bases, J shed 5 bases, and the junction held 7 bases outside the gene matches. The CDR3 nucleotides read TGTGCCAGCAGCCCGGGGACAGGGGGCCGAAACGAGCAGTACTTC. Translated, it gives CASSPGTGGRNEQYF.

The table lists this clone with a count of one. The chain employs TRBV2 and TRBJ1-2; 7 bases are shared with TRBD1. The V and J ends lost 2 bases and 6 bases, in that order; junction bases with no gene match: 12. The CDR3 totals 16 residues. Germline CDR1 is SNHLY and CDR2 is FYNNEI. The CDR3: CASSESPTGWLDGYTF. The CDR3 DNA reads TGTGCCAGCAGTGAATCCCCGACAGGGTGGCTTGATGGCTACACCTTC. The entire variable domain, with the rest obtained from reference TRBV2 and TRBJ1-2, is as follows: EPEVTQTPSHQVTQMGQEVILRCVPISNHLYFYWYRQILGQKVEFLVSFYNNEISEKSEIFDDQFSVERPDGSNFTLKIRSTKLEDSAMYFCASSESPTGWLDGYTFGSGTRLTVV.